Following are 25 T cell receptor beta chains from one sample sequenced in a study of blood T cell repertoires in COVID-19. Assay used: immunoSEQ multiplex PCR; TCRdb lists only in-frame clones, some missing. The sample lists 130,000 to 150,000 clones, roughly 80% seen once, with 5.5% to 7% in the top ten. Input material: peripheral blood. Receptors originate from a human donor in a cohort sampled during active COVID-19.

Only a few counts were recorded for this clone. This chain links TRBV10-3 with TRBJ2-2; D might be TRBD1 (5 bases). Looked up from germline, CDR1 is ENHRY and CDR2 is SYGVKD. This CDR3 is 15 amino acids long. Trimming took 5 bases from V and 2 from J, leaving 12 bases between them. The chain's CDR3 is CAISITDTNTGELFF. In DNA form, the CDR3 reads TGTGCCATCAGTATTACGGACACCAACACCGGGGAGCTGTTTTTT.

V usage is TRBV6-5 and J usage is TRBJ1-4; D is ambiguous. The CDR3 has 13 residues. The V end lost 6 bases, the J end lost 5 bases, and 10 bases lay between the germline ends. Germline loops: CDR1 MNHEY, CDR2 SVGAGI. CDR3 region: CASRDGENEKLFF. The CDR3 DNA reads TGTGCCAGCAGGGACGGGGAAAATGAAAAACTGTTTTTT.

V and J are TRBV11-1 and TRBJ1-1; D perhaps matches TRBD1 (5 bases). The CDR3 loop spans 14 amino acids. The V end lost 4 bases, the J end lost 0 bases, and 9 bases lay between the germline ends. Germline V gene sequence: CDR1 SGHAT, CDR2 FQDESV (reference sequence). This CDR3 reads CASSSQVMNTEAFF. In nucleotides, the CDR3 is TGTGCCAGCAGCTCACAGGTTATGAACACTGAAGCTTTCTTT.

CDR3 sequence reads: CASNGPNFNQPQHF. CDR3 DNA sequence: TGTGCCAGCAATGGGCCAAACTTCAATCAGCCCCAGCATTTT. The V call is TRBV6-6, the J call TRBJ1-5; no definite D call. The CDR3 is made up of 14 amino acids. The germline V gene has CDR1 MNHNY and CDR2 SVGAGI (reference sequence). The germline V and J ends were trimmed by 7 bases and 3 bases, with 13 bases remaining between them.

The rearrangement uses TRBV19 and TRBJ2-5; D perhaps matches TRBD1 (6 bases). V lost 4 bases to trimming and J lost 3 bases, with 15 bases between them. Germline loops: CDR1 LNHDA, CDR2 SQIVND (reference sequence). The CDR3 has 15 residues. The CDR3 region is CASSRQGTTKETQYF. The CDR3 nucleotides read TGTGCCAGTAGTAGGCAGGGGACAACCAAAGAGACCCAGTACTTC.

V is TRBV6-2 or TRBV6-3 and J is TRBJ2-1; TRBD2 matches 10 bases. Unmatched junction bases numbered 12, after V lost 6 bases and J lost 7 bases. The CDR3 consists of 16 residues. The germline CDR1 and CDR2 sequences are MNHEY and SVGEGT. The CDR3 bases are TGTGCCAGCAGCGAGGACTTAGCGGGGGGCGGGAATGAGCAGTTCTTC. Protein sequence: CASSEDLAGGGNEQFF.

The chain carries TRBV4-1 and TRBJ1-1; TRBD1 aligns across 9 bases. J gave up 1 base and V 2 bases, and 8 bases lay outside the gene matches. The CDR3 contains 17 residues. In germline, CDR1 is MGHRA, CDR2 YSYEKL. The CDR3 here is CASSQRNRGRGNTEAFF. The CDR3 DNA sequence: TGCGCCAGCAGCCAACGAAACAGGGGGCGGGGGAACACTGAAGCTTTCTTT.

The chain joins TRBV2 to TRBJ2-5; D gene ambiguous. Per germline, CDR1 SNHLY and CDR2 FYNNEI. Trimming shortened V by 6 bases and J by 3 bases, and 5 bases separated the two germline ends. The CDR3 sequence is 11 residues long. In DNA form, the CDR3 reads TGTGCCAGCAGGTATGAAGAGACCCAGTACTTC. This gives the protein CASRYEETQYF.

This rearrangement joins TRBV3-1 (or the pseudogene TRBV3-2) to TRBJ2-2, with a possible D match to TRBD2 (6 bases). Trimming took 3 bases from V and 6 from J, leaving 17 bases between them. Germline values: CDR1 LGHDT, CDR2 YNNKEL (reference sequence). This CDR3 is built from 16 residues. CDR3 sequence: CASSQGGLGVAGELFF. The DNA of the CDR3 is TGTGCCAGCAGCCAGGGAGGTCTGGGGGTCGCCGGGGAGCTGTTTTTT.

J is TRBJ1-1 and V is TRBV7-9; D remains ambiguous. The CDR3 has 14 amino acids. Trimming left V 1 base short and J 4 bases short, with 10 bases between. Germline lookup yields CDR1 SEHNR and CDR2 FQNEAQ (reference sequence). The CDR3 here is CASSLGVAGTEAFF. CDR3 sequence (DNA): TGTGCCAGCAGCTTAGGGGTCGCGGGCACTGAAGCTTTCTTT.

This chain uses TRBV11-3 with TRBJ2-2; tentatively, D is TRBD2 (7 bases). The CDR3 covers 17 residues. The germline V gene has CDR1 SGHNT and CDR2 YENEEA. V gave up 5 bases and J gave up 5 bases, with 21 bases separating them. This chain's CDR3 is CASSGGGTTTRTGELFF. The CDR3 DNA reads as TGTGCCAGCAGCGGCGGGGGCACTACGACCCGGACCGGGGAGCTGTTTTTT.

DNA for the CDR3: TGTGCCAGCAGTTTATCAATCGGGGTTGAAGCTTTCTTT. This codes for CASSLSIGVEAFF. V gene TRBV27 combines with J gene TRBJ1-1; the D is unclear. This CDR3 has 13 residues. CDR1 MNHEY and CDR2 SMNVEV come from the germline V gene (reference sequence). With 0 bases removed from V and 7 bases from J, the gap between germline ends came to 9 bases.

The chain joins TRBV3-1 (or the pseudogene TRBV3-2) to TRBJ1-3; D is possibly TRBD1 (6 bases). Per germline, CDR1 LGHDT and CDR2 YNNKEL (reference sequence). This CDR3 is built from 13 residues. V was shortened by 5 bases and J by 5 bases, with 10 bases between the two germline ends. In nucleotides, the CDR3 is TGTGCCAGCAGCGACGGACAGAGAAACACCATATATTTT. It encodes CASSDGQRNTIYF.

A single count supports this clone. This chain connects TRBV7-2 to TRBJ1-1, with D maybe TRBD1 (5 bases). Germline-derived CDR1 and CDR2 are SGHTA and FQGNSA. The CDR3 runs to 13 residues. Between the trimmed V and J ends, which lost 5 bases and 5 bases, there was a span of 12 bases. The CDR3 DNA is TGTGCCAGCAGCGCCAGGGTGGGGACTGAAGCTTTCTTT. Its translation: CASSARVGTEAFF. The full variable domain, completed using reference TRBV7-2 and TRBJ1-1, is GAGVSQSPSNKVTEKGKDVELRCDPISGHTALYWYRQSLGQGLEFLIYFQGNSAPDKSGLPSDRFSAERTGGSVSTLTIQRTQQEDSAVYLCASSARVGTEAFFGQGTRLTVV.

The chain couples TRBV10-3 to TRBJ2-5; 9 bases line up with TRBD1. This CDR3 is 15 amino acids long. The germline V gene has CDR1 ENHRY and CDR2 SYGVKD. V lost 10 bases, J lost 4 bases, and 13 bases stayed unmatched. The CDR3 sequence is CASSPGQGAGETQYF. The CDR3 coding sequence is TGTGCCAGCTCGCCGGGACAGGGAGCTGGAGAGACCCAGTACTTC.

The CDR3 sequence is CASSRTSGVAGANVLTF. As DNA, the CDR3 is TGTGCCAGCAGCCGGACTAGCGGGGTTGCTGGGGCCAACGTCCTGACTTTC. The chain uses TRBV27 and TRBJ2-6; 12 bases are a match to TRBD2. The CDR3 length is 17 residues. Germline CDR1 is MNHEY and CDR2 is SMNVEV (reference sequence). V was clipped by 6 bases and J by 2 bases; unmatched bases: 5.

V is TRBV6-6 and J is TRBJ1-1; no definite D call. V shed 2 bases and J shed 6 bases, with 10 bases lying between them. The CDR3 loop spans 13 amino acids. The germline V gene encodes CDR1 MNHNY and CDR2 SVGAGI (reference sequence). This CDR3 is CASSYREEAEAFF. In DNA form, the CDR3 reads TGTGCCAGCAGTTACAGGGAGGAGGCTGAAGCTTTCTTT.

This clone was counted between two and nine times. The V call is TRBV5-4, the J call TRBJ2-7, with TRBD1 matching 8 bases. The CDR3 sequence is 14 residues long. The V and J ends lost 4 bases and 2 bases, in that order; junction bases with no gene match: 5. Per germline, CDR1 SGHNT and CDR2 YYREEE (reference sequence). Written as DNA, the CDR3 is TGTGCCAGCAGCACCGGACAGGGCACCTACGAGCAGTACTTC. This encodes CASSTGQGTYEQYF.

The rearrangement joins TRBV27 to TRBJ1-5; D not certain. This CDR3 has 14 amino acids. Looked up from germline, CDR1 is MNHEY and CDR2 is SMNVEV (reference sequence). The V and J ends lost 7 bases and 5 bases respectively, with 15 bases between them. In DNA form, the CDR3 reads TGTGCCAGCAAACGGAGGCGGAACGATCAGCCCCAGCATTTT. It codes for CASKRRRNDQPQHF.

The chain joins TRBV19 to TRBJ2-3; D might be TRBD1 (5 bases). The germline gives CDR1 LNHDA, CDR2 SQIVND (reference sequence). The CDR3 extends over 18 amino acids. V shed 1 base and J shed 0 bases, with 17 bases lying between them. CDR3 sequence (DNA): TGTGCCAGTAGTATAGGACAGAACCTCATGACTAGCACAGATACGCAGTATTTT. Its protein product is CASSIGQNLMTSTDTQYF.

The J gene is TRBJ2-6, the V gene TRBV2; possibly TRBD1 for D (6 bases). CDR3 length: 15 residues. CDR1 is SNHLY and CDR2 is FYNNEI in the germline V gene. Trimming left V 3 bases short and J 3 bases short, with 9 bases between. The CDR3 region has the DNA TGTGCCAGCAGTGAGAGGGGGTATGGGGCCAACGTCCTGACTTTC. Protein product: CASSERGYGANVLTF. The entire variable domain, with the rest obtained from reference TRBV2 and TRBJ2-6, is as follows: EPEVTQTPSHQVTQMGQEVILRCVPISNHLYFYWYRQILGQKVEFLVSFYNNEISEKSEIFDDQFSVERPDGSNFTLKIRSTKLEDSAMYFCASSERGYGANVLTFGAGSRLTVL.

The chain links TRBV5-1 to TRBJ1-6; D gene unclear. The V and J ends lost 4 bases and 7 bases respectively, with 18 bases between them. The CDR3 extends over 16 amino acids. Germline V CDR1 and CDR2: SGHRS, YFSETQ. The DNA for the CDR3 is TGCGCCAGCAGCAGTAGCGGGCGTCAGGCGAATTCACCCCTCCACTTT. Translation gives CASSSSGRQANSPLHF.

The V gene is TRBV11-3, the J gene TRBJ2-3; D is perhaps TRBD2 (6 bases). The germline V gene encodes CDR1 SGHNT and CDR2 YENEEA. V gave up 3 bases and J gave up 5 bases, with 9 bases separating them. This CDR3 contains 13 residues. This CDR3 is CASSFSGVDTQYF. DNA for the CDR3: TGTGCCAGCAGCTTTTCGGGGGTAGATACGCAGTATTTT.

The chain has TRBV5-6 and TRBJ2-5; D uncertain. With 0 bases removed from V and 0 bases from J, the gap between germline ends came to 9 bases. This CDR3 is built from 15 residues. Germline V gives CDR1 SGHDT, CDR2 YYEEEE. The CDR3 nucleotides are TGTGCCAGCAGCTTGGTGACATTCGACCAAGAGACCCAGTACTTC. Protein product: CASSLVTFDQETQYF.

In nucleotides, the CDR3 is TGTGCCAGCAGCTTGAGCAGGGTGGAGACCCAGTACTTC. Its translation is CASSLSRVETQYF. The chain has TRBV5-5 and TRBJ2-5; weak D call: TRBD1 (5 bases). The V gene's germline CDR1 is SGHKS and CDR2 YYEKEE (reference sequence). V dropped 1 base and J dropped 5 bases, with 9 bases sitting between them. This CDR3 spans 13 amino acids. Based on the CDR3 plus reference TRBV5-5 and TRBJ2-5, the full variable domain is DAGVTQSPTHLIKTRGQQVTLRCSPISGHKSVSWYQQVLGQGPQFIFQYYEKEERGRGNFPDRFSARQFPNYSSELNVNALLLGDSALYLCASSLSRVETQYFGPGTRLLVL.